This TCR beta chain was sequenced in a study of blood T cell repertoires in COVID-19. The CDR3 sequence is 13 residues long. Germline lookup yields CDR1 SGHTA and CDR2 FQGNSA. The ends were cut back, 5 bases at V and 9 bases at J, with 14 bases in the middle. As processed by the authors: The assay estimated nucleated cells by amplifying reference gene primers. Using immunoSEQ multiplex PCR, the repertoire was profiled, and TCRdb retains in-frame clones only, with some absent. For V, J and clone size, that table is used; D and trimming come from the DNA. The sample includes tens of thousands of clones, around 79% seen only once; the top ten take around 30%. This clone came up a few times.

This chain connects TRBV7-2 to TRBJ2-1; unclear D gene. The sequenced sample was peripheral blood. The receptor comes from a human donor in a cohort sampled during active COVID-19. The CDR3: CASSPSRLGEQFF. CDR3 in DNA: TGTGCCAGCAGCCCATCGCGGCTAGGTGAGCAGTTCTTC.